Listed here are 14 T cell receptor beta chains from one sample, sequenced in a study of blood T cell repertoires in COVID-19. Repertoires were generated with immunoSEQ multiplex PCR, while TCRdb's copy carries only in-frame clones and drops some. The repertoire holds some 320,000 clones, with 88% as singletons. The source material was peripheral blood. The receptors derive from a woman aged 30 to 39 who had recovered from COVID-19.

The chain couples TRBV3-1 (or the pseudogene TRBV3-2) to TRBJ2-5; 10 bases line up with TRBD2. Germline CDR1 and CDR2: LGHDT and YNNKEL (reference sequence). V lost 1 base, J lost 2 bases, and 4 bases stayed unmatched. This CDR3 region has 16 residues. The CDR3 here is CASSQGGLAIQETQYF. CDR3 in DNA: TGTGCCAGCAGCCAAGGGGGACTAGCGATACAAGAGACCCAGTACTTC.

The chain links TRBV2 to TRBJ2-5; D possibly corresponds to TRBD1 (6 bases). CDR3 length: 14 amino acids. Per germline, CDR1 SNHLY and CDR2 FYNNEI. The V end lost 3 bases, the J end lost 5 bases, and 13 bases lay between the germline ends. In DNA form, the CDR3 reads TGTGCCAGCAGTGAGCAGGGGCCACTGGAGACCCAGTACTTC. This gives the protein CASSEQGPLETQYF.

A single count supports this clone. CDR3 in amino acids: CASSQDRNTGELFF. The CDR3, as DNA: TGTGCCAGCAGCCAAGATCGGAACACCGGGGAGCTGTTTTTT. This rearrangement joins TRBV4-2 to TRBJ2-2; D is ambiguous. Trimming left V 0 bases short and J 1 base short, with 3 bases between. Germline V gives CDR1 LGHNA, CDR2 YNFKEQ. This CDR3 has 14 residues.

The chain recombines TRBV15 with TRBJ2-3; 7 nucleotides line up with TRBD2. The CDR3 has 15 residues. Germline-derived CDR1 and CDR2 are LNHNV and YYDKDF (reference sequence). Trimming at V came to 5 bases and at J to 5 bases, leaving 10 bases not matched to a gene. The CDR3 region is CATSGGGEGGDTQYF. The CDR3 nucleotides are TGTGCCACCAGCGGGGGGGGTGAGGGCGGAGATACGCAGTATTTT.

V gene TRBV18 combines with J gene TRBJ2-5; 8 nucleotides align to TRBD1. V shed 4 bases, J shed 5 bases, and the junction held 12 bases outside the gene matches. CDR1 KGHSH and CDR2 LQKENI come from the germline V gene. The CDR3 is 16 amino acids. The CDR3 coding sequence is TGTGCCAGCTCACTTCGACAGGGGTCGAGTGAGGAGACCCAGTACTTC. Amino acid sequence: CASSLRQGSSEETQYF.

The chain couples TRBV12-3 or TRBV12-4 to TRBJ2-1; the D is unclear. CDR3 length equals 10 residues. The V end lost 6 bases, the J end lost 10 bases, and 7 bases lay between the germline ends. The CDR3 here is CASSKQEQFF. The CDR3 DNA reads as TGTGCCAGCAGCAAACAGGAGCAGTTCTTC.

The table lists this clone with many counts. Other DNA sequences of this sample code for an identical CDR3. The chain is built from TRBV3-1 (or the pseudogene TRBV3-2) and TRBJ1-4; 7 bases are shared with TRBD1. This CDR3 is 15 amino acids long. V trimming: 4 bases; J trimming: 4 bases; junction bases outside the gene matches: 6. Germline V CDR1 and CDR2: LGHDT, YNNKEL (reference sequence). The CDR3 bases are TGTGCCAGCAGCCCACCGGGACAGCTTAATGAAAAACTGTTTTTT. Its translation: CASSPPGQLNEKLFF.

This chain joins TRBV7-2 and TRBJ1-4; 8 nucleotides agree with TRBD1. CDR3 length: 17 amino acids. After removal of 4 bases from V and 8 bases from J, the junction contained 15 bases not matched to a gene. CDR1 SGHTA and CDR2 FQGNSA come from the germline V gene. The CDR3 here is CASSSTAQTGAEEKLFF. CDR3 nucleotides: TGTGCCAGCAGCTCTACCGCCCAGACAGGGGCTGAGGAAAAACTGTTTTTT.

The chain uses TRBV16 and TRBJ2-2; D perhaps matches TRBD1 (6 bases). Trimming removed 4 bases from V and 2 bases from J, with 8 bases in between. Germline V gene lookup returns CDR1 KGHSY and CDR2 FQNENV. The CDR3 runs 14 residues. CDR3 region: CASSRGHNTGELFF. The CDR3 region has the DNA TGTGCCAGCAGCCGGGGACACAACACCGGGGAGCTGTTTTTT.

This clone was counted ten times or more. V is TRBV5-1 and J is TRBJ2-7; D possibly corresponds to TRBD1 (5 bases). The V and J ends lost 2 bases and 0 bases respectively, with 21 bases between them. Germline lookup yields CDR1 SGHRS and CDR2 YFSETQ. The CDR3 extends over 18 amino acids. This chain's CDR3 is CASSLVLGHGISSYEQYF. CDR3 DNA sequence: TGCGCCAGCAGCTTAGTATTGGGGCACGGAATAAGCTCCTACGAGCAGTACTTC.

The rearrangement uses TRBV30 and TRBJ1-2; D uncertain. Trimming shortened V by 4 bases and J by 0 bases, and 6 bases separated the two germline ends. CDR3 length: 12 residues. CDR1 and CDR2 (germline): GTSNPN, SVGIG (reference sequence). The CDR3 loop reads CAWTDTNYGYTF. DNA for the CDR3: TGTGCCTGGACTGACACTAACTATGGCTACACCTTC.

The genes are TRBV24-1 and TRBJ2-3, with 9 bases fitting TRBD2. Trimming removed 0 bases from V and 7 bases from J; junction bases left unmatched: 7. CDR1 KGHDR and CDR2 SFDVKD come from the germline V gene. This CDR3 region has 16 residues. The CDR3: CATSDLGGGETNTQYF. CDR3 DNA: TGTGCCACCAGTGATTTGGGCGGGGGGGAGACGAATACGCAGTATTTT.

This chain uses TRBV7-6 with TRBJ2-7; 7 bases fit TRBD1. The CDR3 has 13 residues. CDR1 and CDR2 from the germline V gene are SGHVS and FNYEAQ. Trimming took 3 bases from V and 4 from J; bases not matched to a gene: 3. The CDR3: CASSFDREYEQYF. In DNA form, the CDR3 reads TGTGCCAGCAGCTTCGACAGGGAGTACGAGCAGTACTTC. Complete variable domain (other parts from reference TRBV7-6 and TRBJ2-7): GAGVSQSPRYKVTKRGQDVALRCDPISGHVSLYWYRQALGQGPEFLTYFNYEAQQDKSGLPNDRFSAERPEGSISTLTIQRTEQRDSAMYRCASSFDREYEQYFGPGTRLTVT.

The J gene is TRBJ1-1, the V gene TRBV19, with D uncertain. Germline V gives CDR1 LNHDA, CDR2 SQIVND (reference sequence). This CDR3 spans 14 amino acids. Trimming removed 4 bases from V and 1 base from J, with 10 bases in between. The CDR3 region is CASSRGIGNTEAFF. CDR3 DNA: TGTGCCAGTAGTAGAGGGATTGGGAACACTGAAGCTTTCTTT.